Listed below are T cell receptor beta chains from one sample, sequenced in a study of human versus mouse CDR3 diversity and MHC coevolution. Generated by immunoSEQ multiplex PCR, the TCRdb table keeps only in-frame clones and is missing some. The sample carries fewer than 100,000 clones, around 93% recorded once. Sequenced input: naive CD4+ T cells from blood. The receptors were sampled from a person between 25 and 70 years old in good health. Both conserved end residues are part of each CDR3. D genes are given only for firm matches. Clone size is given for some rows only: seen once, a few or many times, or a class if the clone is expanded.

size: NA; J: TRBJ2-7; D: TRBD1; V: TRBV9; DNA: TGTGCCAGCAGCGTCGGACAGGGGGCCGACGAGCAGTACTTC; CDR3: CASSVGQGADEQYF
size: NA; J: TRBJ2-7; D: NA; V: TRBV21-1; DNA: TGTGCCATAAAACAAAGGGGGGGGGAGCAGTACTTC; CDR3: CAIKQRGGEQYF
size: once; J: TRBJ2-2; D: TRBD1; V: TRBV25-1; DNA: TGTGCCAGCAGCACCCGGGACAGGGGGTGGACCGGGGAGCTGTTTTTT; CDR3: CASSTRDRGWTGELFF
size: NA; J: TRBJ2-7; D: TRBD1; V: TRBV6-6; DNA: TGTGCCAGCAGCCCTGGACAGGGGGGAATCTACGAGCAGTACTTC; CDR3: CASSPGQGGIYEQYF
size: NA; J: TRBJ2-1; D: TRBD1; V: TRBV27; DNA: TGTGCCAGCAGTACTTACAGGGGTTACAATGAGCAGTTCTTC; CDR3: CASSTYRGYNEQFF
size: NA; J: TRBJ1-1; D: NA; V: TRBV7-2; DNA: TGTGCCAGCAGCTTCGGCAGGTCGAACACTGAAGCTTTCTTT; CDR3: CASSFGRSNTEAFF
size: NA; J: TRBJ2-4; D: TRBD1; V: TRBV11-2; DNA: TGTGCCAGCAGGGGACAGGTTCCCCCCAAAAACATTCAGTACTTC; CDR3: CASRGQVPPKNIQYF
size: NA; J: TRBJ2-4; D: NA; V: TRBV6-7; DNA: TGTGCCAGCAGTTGCAGGGTAGCGGCCTTTCTGGGAGCCAAAAACATTCAGTACTTC; CDR3: CASSCRVAAFLGAKNIQYF
size: NA; J: TRBJ2-7; D: NA; V: TRBV11-2; DNA: TGTGCCAGCAGTTATTCCGGGACTTACACCTCATACGAGCAGTACTTC; CDR3: CASSYSGTYTSYEQYF
size: NA; J: TRBJ1-5; D: NA; V: TRBV2; DNA: TGTGCCAGCTCCCAGGATCGTCAGCCCCAGCATTTT; CDR3: CASSQDRQPQHF
size: NA; J: TRBJ1-2; D: NA; V: TRBV30; DNA: TGTGCCTGGAGTGGAGGGTTTTATGGCTACACCTTC; CDR3: CAWSGGFYGYTF
size: NA; J: TRBJ1-1; D: NA; V: TRBV5-1; DNA: TGCGCCAGCAGCTTACAGGGCGCGGCCACTGAAGCTTTCTTT; CDR3: CASSLQGAATEAFF
size: few; J: TRBJ1-5; D: TRBD1; V: TRBV10-1; DNA: TGCGCCAGCAGTCGACAGGGGCCGTACAATCAGCCCCAGCATTTT; CDR3: CASSRQGPYNQPQHF